This TCR beta chain appears in the sequencing data of a study of esophageal squamous cell carcinoma under preoperative chemotherapy (dated 2018 in TCRdb). Broadly, across the study: TCR repertoires were profiled in both peripheral blood T cells and tumor-infiltrating lymphocytes. A handful of patients with primary esophageal squamous cell carcinoma made up the cohort. The study assessed how paclitaxel-nedaplatin chemotherapy affected T-cell receptor repertoires in patients with esophageal squamous cell carcinoma. Repertoires were compared between samples taken before and after paclitaxel-nedaplatin therapy. Here is what the overall study found, with its caveats: The cohort was small, with only a handful of patients with esophageal squamous cell carcinoma analyzed. A significant increase in TCR diversity was observed in peripheral T cells after chemotherapy, whereas no such increase was observed in tumor-infiltrating lymphocytes. Tumor-infiltrating lymphocytes after treatment appeared to come partly from peripheral T cells migrating into the tumor, rather than solely from local clonal changes. Clonotype frequencies shifted immediately and substantially under paclitaxel-nedaplatin therapy, and abundant clones were more likely to contract than to amplify.

In the germline V gene, CDR1 corresponds to SGHTA and CDR2 to FQGNSA. The cysteine opens and the phenylalanine closes a CDR3 of 17 amino acids. Only the CDR3 part of the read is kept: 51 bases, read in frame from the first base. The time point label on this specimen signifies: before preoperative PTX-NDP chemotherapy. Paclitaxel-nedaplatin was administered to patients as preoperative chemotherapy before surgery. The library was generated by PCR. Sequencing was carried out with a HiSeq X Ten. TCR repertoires were characterized by high-throughput sequencing. TCRdb redid the processing of the public reads, applying fastp at Q25 and MiXCR, and retained in-frame beta chains. Each entry is one CDR3 protein sequence, shown with its most common DNA and genes. This sample comprises about 30,000 distinct CDR3 sequences, about half of them detected only once. The top ten hold about an eighth of the sample. Regarding this clonotype: Its specific antigen is unknown. At one of its ends the junction is not consistent with the germline gene, which may arise from a read error.

The sequence joins TRBV7-2 to TRBJ2-5; possibly the D gene is TRBD2, per 6 matching bases. The receptor comes from a human donor with esophageal squamous cell carcinoma. The donor label of this sample is uncertain. Sampling took place from a patient given preoperative chemotherapy. The CDR3: CASSNTIAAGRKETQYF. The bases are TGTGCCAGCAGCAATACGATAGCGGCTGGGAGGAAAGAGACGCAGTACTTT.